This entry is about one TCR beta chain. What it binds is unknown. This entry is derived from a study of cytomegalovirus exposure and HLA in healthy donors. Study-level points and caveats: When a later analysis was performed, an Asian-associated ancestry cluster reportedly had fewer N-insertions than the approximately 690-donor mean. One variant, a missense change in DCLRE1C, was linked in a later analysis to TCR beta V- and J-gene trimming.

The PCR was carried out with 60 Vbeta primers and 13 Jbeta primers. Original analysis: As a later analysis found, there were 70 million to 80 million unique TCR beta chains, of which some 10 million were shared. Produced via immunoSEQ multiplex PCR; TCRdb's table is partial and in-frame only. V and J calls and clone size are given by that table; D and trimming were obtained from the DNA. The table lists around 100,000 clones, about four fifths of them singletons. The CDR3 runs to 16 residues. Looked up from germline, CDR1 is MGHRA and CDR2 is YSYEKL. J is TRBJ2-5 and V is TRBV4-1, with D maybe TRBD2 (7 bases). The DNA end lines up better with TRBJ2-7; the J call may be wrong. This clonotype was obtained from a woman in her thirties or forties in good health and CMV-seronegative. The sequenced sample was PBMCs. The CDR3 loop reads CASSQEGGGGQYEQYF. CDR3 nucleotide sequence: TGCGCCAGCAGCCAAGAAGGCGGCGGGGGACAATACGAGCAGTACTTC.